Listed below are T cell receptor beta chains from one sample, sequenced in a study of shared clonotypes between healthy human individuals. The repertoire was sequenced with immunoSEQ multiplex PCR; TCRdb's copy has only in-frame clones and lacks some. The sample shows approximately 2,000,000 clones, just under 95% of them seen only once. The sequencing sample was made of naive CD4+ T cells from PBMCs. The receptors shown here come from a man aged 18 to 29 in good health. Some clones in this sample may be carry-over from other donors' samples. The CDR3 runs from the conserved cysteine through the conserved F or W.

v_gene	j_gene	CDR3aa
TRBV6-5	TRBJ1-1	CASSYSRQGSTEAFF
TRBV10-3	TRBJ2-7	CAIREGPLYEQYF
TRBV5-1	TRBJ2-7	CASSLGGGTLVSYEQYF
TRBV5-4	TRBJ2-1	CASRINRDRAYNEQFF
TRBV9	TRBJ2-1	CASSALSGRVPNEQFF
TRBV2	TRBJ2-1	CASRSGSYNEQFF
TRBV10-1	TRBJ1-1	CASSGDRRNTEAFF
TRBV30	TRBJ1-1	CAWSSLGTEAFF
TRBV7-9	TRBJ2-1	CASSSRQGPGNEQFF
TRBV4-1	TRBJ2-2	CASSQAASGSFRELFF
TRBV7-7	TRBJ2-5	CASSWGRDRVQETQYF
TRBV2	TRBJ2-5	CASSRDRDQEKEYF
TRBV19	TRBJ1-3	CASDAPGQGDTIYF
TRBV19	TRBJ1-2	CAPEKGRRIGGYTF
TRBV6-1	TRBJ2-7	CASSEISSYEQYF
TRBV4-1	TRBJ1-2	CASNKNRDSGQNYGYTF
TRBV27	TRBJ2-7	CASSQRDNSYEQYF
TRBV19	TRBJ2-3	CASKPDRATDTQYF
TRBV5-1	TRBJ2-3	CASSSQDQVADTQYF
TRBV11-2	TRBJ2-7	CASSLGLAVGEQYF
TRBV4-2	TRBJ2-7	CASASRGGEEVEQYF
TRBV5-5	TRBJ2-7	CASSREAGTYEQYF
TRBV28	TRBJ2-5	CASRRRGGGETQYF
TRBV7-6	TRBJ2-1	CASSLALAGPSSSYNEQFF
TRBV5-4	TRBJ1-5	CASSLWDQPQHF
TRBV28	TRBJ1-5	CASGGADQPQHF
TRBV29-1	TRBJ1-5	CSVAQGGNQPQHF
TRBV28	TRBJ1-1	CASREVPDTEAFF
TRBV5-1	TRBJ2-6	CASRAEVGSGANVLTF
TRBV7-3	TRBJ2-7	CASSLFPGENYEQYF
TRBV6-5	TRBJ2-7	CASSGGQGNEQYF
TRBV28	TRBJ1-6	CASSSRQVLSPLHF
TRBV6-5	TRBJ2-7	CASSAAPLNAHEQYF
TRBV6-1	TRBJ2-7	CASASAALTYEQYF
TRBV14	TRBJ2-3	CASSQVGAQFTDTQYF
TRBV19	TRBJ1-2	CASSTSQGWPYTF
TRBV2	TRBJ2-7	CASRPDSGGTYEQYF
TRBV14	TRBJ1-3	CASSHPGGVGNTIYF
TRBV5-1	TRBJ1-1	CASSHGTLPLPNTEAFF
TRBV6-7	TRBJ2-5	CASETQYF
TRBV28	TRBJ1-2	CASSLRGVLYGYTF
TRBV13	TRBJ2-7	CASSPGRDRGYWEQYF
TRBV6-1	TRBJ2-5	CASSRGQLPLETQYF
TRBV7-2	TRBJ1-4	CASSSGGRHEKLFF
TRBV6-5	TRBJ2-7	CASSSPGLSYEQYF
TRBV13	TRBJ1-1	CASSPRGGRNTEAFF
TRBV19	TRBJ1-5	CASSRGGSFVSQPQHF
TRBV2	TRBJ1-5	CASAGTGYSNQPQHF
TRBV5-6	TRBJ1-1	CASTPGGVTEAFF
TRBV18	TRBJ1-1	CASSPRTGQGNTEAFF
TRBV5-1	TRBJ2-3	CASSSSASGRAEDTQYF
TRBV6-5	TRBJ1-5	CAAQTAGQPQHF
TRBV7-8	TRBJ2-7	CASSLYRLAGLYEQYF
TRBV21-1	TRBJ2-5	CASSKRVMAEENF
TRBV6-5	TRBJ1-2	CASSYSLGQDYGYTF
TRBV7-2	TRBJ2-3	CASSPIAGGLTDTQYF
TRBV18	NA	CASSPGQGATYEQYF
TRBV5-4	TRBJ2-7	CASSLERTEQYF
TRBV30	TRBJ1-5	CAWTPKTSYSNQPQHF